These T cell receptor beta chains were read from a single sample in a study of T-cell reconstitution after alpha-beta-depleted transplantation in children. MiXCR, applied by TCRdb to the PCR reads, yields one record per CDR3 protein. The sample holds roughly 500,000 distinct CDR3 sequences, approximately 12% seen once. This sample comprised PBMCs from the stem cell graft donor, obtained from the stem cell graft. The origin of the receptors is a human donor who donated a stem cell graft to a child with combined immunodeficiency. Each CDR3 is given with its conserved first and last residue. Each record gives: V gene, CDR3 length, D gene, clone size, J gene, CDR3 protein, CDR3 DNA. D genes are given only for firm matches. Some rows have no size entry. The others give once, few or many, or a class for an expanded clone.

TRBV6-2/TRBV6-3,14,TRBD2,.,TRBJ2-1,CTSRSGGPYNEQFF,TGTACCAGCAGGAGCGGGGGGCCCTACAATGAGCAGTTCTTC
TRBV12-3/TRBV12-4,13,TRBD1,.,TRBJ2-7,CASSPGDSSEQYF,TGTGCCAGCAGCCCTGGGGACAGTTCCGAGCAGTACTTC
TRBV7-8,14,TRBD1,.,TRBJ2-7,CASSSGQASYEQYF,TGTGCCAGCAGCTCCGGACAGGCATCCTACGAGCAGTACTTC
TRBV5-1,15,.,few,TRBJ1-1,CASSLLGGGNTEAFF,TGCGCCAGCAGCTTGTTGGGGGGAGGGAACACTGAAGCTTTCTTT
TRBV7-9,16,.,.,TRBJ2-4,CASSSREHTDLNIQYF,TGTGCCAGCAGCTCCAGGGAACACACGGACTTAAACATTCAGTACTTC
TRBV21-1,11,.,many,TRBJ2-5,CASMYQETQYF,TGTGCCAGCATGTACCAAGAGACCCAGTACTTC
TRBV30,11,.,few,TRBJ2-7,CAWSVRGEQYF,TGTGCCTGGAGTGTACGAGGCGAGCAGTACTTC
TRBV28,13,.,many,TRBJ2-7,CASIRQGRDEQYF,TGTGCCAGCATTAGACAGGGGAGGGACGAGCAGTACTTC
TRBV2,15,.,few,TRBJ2-5,CASSIDPGAQETQYF,TGTGCCAGCAGTATAGACCCCGGGGCCCAAGAGACCCAGTACTTC
TRBV5-1,17,TRBD1,few,TRBJ2-1,CASSLYQHRGFYNEQFF,TGCGCCAGCAGCTTGTACCAACACAGGGGGTTCTACAATGAGCAGTTCTTC
TRBV6-1,13,.,few,TRBJ1-1,CASRTGDFTEAFF,TGTGCCAGCAGGACAGGAGATTTTACTGAAGCTTTCTTT
TRBV12-3/TRBV12-4,15,.,many,TRBJ2-6,CASSPPYTGANVLTF,TGTGCCAGCAGTCCCCCTTATACTGGGGCCAACGTCCTGACTTTC
TRBV12-3/TRBV12-4,16,TRBD1,.,TRBJ1-2,CASSHRPGQGIDGYTF,TGTGCCAGCAGTCACCGCCCGGGACAGGGGATTGATGGCTACACCTTC
TRBV7-2,15,TRBD1,few,TRBJ2-7,CASSPYRDRGSEQYF,TGTGCCAGCAGCCCTTACCGGGACAGGGGATCCGAGCAGTACTTC
TRBV10-3,17,TRBD1,many,TRBJ2-2,CAISQTGVVSNTGELFF,TGTGCCATCAGTCAAACAGGGGTTGTCTCAAACACCGGGGAGCTGTTTTTT
TRBV28,15,TRBD1,.,TRBJ2-7,CASSPWDRGLYEQYF,TGTGCCAGCAGCCCCTGGGACAGGGGGCTTTACGAGCAGTACTTC
TRBV6-5,12,.,.,TRBJ2-1,CASSPAPNEQFF,TGTGCCAGCAGCCCCGCTCCCAATGAGCAGTTCTTC
TRBV7-9,11,.,few,TRBJ2-7,CASSFETEQYF,TGTGCCAGCAGCTTCGAGACCGAGCAGTACTTC
TRBV27,17,.,.,TRBJ1-5,CASSSTPAFFGRQPQHF,TGTGCCAGCAGTTCCACTCCAGCCTTCTTCGGGCGTCAGCCCCAGCATTTT